This passage covers 10 T cell receptor beta chains from one sample sequenced in a study of cytomegalovirus exposure and HLA in healthy donors. The table came from immunoSEQ multiplex PCR; TCRdb's copy has only in-frame clones and leaves some out. Among hundreds of thousands of clones listed, over 75% were seen once. Source material: PBMCs. The source of these receptors is a man aged 18 to 30 in good health and CMV-seropositive.

In DNA form, the CDR3 reads TGCAGCGTTGTACCGGGGACCCTCACAGATACGCAGTATTTT. Its translation is CSVVPGTLTDTQYF. The V call is TRBV29-1, the J call TRBJ2-3; D possibly matches TRBD1 or TRBD2 (5 bases each). This CDR3 contains 14 residues. Trimming left V 4 bases short and J 2 bases short, with 13 bases between. The germline gives CDR1 SQVTM, CDR2 ANQGSEA.

V is TRBV5-1 and J is TRBJ1-5, with D possibly being TRBD1 (5 bases). Trimming stripped 3 bases from V and 0 bases from J, with 10 bases between. Germline V gives CDR1 SGHRS, CDR2 YFSETQ. The CDR3 runs to 15 residues. CDR3 nucleotides: TGCGCCAGCAGCTCCGACGGGGCTAGCAATCAGCCCCAGCATTTT. This encodes CASSSDGASNQPQHF.

V and J are TRBV5-4 and TRBJ2-1; a weak D match, TRBD2 (5 bases). Trimming cost V 0 bases and J 8 bases, with 15 bases left between them. The CDR3 runs to 15 residues. The germline CDR1 and CDR2 sequences are SGHNT and YYREEE (reference sequence). This chain's CDR3 is CASSLGWENYDEQFF. The CDR3 DNA follows: TGTGCCAGCAGCTTGGGGTGGGAGAATTACGATGAGCAGTTCTTC.

The chain uses TRBV5-1 and TRBJ2-7; 8 nucleotides agree with TRBD1. Germline V CDR1 and CDR2: SGHRS, YFSETQ. After removal of 1 base from V and 3 bases from J, the junction contained 18 bases not matched to a gene. CDR3 size: 19 residues. The CDR3 bases are TGCGCCAGCAGCTTGTGGCCTAATGTGAGATACAGGGGGGACTACGAGCAGTACTTC. Protein: CASSLWPNVRYRGDYEQYF.

The chain has TRBV9 and TRBJ2-1, with TRBD2 identical over 11 bases. The length of the CDR3 is 17 residues. Per germline, CDR1 SGDLS and CDR2 YYNGEE. Losses at the gene ends were 1 base for V and 3 bases for J; bases not matched to a gene: 6. The CDR3: CASSVNRTSGLYNEQFF. The CDR3, as DNA: TGTGCCAGCAGCGTAAATCGGACTAGCGGGCTCTACAATGAGCAGTTCTTC. Variable domain in full (rest from reference TRBV9 and TRBJ2-1): DSGVTQTPKHLITATGQRVTLRCSPRSGDLSVYWYQQSLDQGLQFLIQYYNGEERAKGNILERFSAQQFPDLHSELNLSSLELGDSALYFCASSVNRTSGLYNEQFFGPGTRLTVL.

The chain combines TRBV2 with TRBJ1-1; D unresolved. Germline CDR1 SNHLY, CDR2 FYNNEI. The CDR3 loop spans 12 amino acids. V was shortened by 11 bases and J by 3 bases, with 13 bases between the two germline ends. The CDR3 DNA follows: TGTGCCCACGGGCAGCGGGACACTGAAGCTTTCTTT. Residues: CAHGQRDTEAFF. Full variable domain (outside the CDR3, taken from reference TRBV2 and TRBJ1-1): EPEVTQTPSHQVTQMGQEVILRCVPISNHLYFYWYRQILGQKVEFLVSFYNNEISEKSEIFDDQFSVERPDGSNFTLKIRSTKLEDSAMYFCAHGQRDTEAFFGQGTRLTVV.

With regard to this clone: Additional DNA sequences in this sample encode the identical CDR3. The chain joins TRBV5-1 to TRBJ2-3; D is ambiguous. The CDR3 is 13 residues long. Looked up from germline, CDR1 is SGHRS and CDR2 is YFSETQ. With 2 bases removed from V and 2 bases from J, the gap between germline ends came to 6 bases. CDR3 sequence (DNA): TGCGCCAGCAGCTTAGGGTCCACAGATACGCAGTATTTT. Translation gives CASSLGSTDTQYF. The whole variable domain, filled in from reference TRBV5-1 and TRBJ2-3, reads KAGVTQTPRYLIKTRGQQVTLSCSPISGHRSVSWYQQTPGQGLQFLFEYFSETQRNKGNFPGRFSGRQFSNSRSEMNVSTLELGDSALYLCASSLGSTDTQYFGPGTRLTVL.

In this sample, this clone turned up many times. The rearrangement links TRBV4-1 to TRBJ2-5; no reliable D call. The V and J ends lost 0 bases and 5 bases respectively, with 13 bases between them. The CDR3 totals 15 residues. Germline CDR1 reads MGHRA; CDR2 reads YSYEKL. For the CDR3, the DNA is TGCGCCAGCAGCCAAGAACCCGCTAGGTGGGAGACCCAGTACTTC. Residues: CASSQEPARWETQYF.

The chain couples TRBV25-1 to TRBJ2-1; TRBD2 aligns across 12 bases. Losses at the gene ends were 6 bases for V and 6 bases for J; bases not matched to a gene: 6. The CDR3 contains 15 residues. Germline-derived CDR1 and CDR2 are MGHDK and SYGVNS. For the CDR3, the DNA is TGTGCCAGCAGAGAGACTAGCGGGAGTTTCAATGAGCAGTTCTTC. Protein sequence: CASRETSGSFNEQFF.

This sequence joins TRBV11-2 and TRBJ2-7; weak D call: TRBD1 (5 bases). CDR3 size: 15 residues. The ends were cut back, 0 bases at V and 2 bases at J, with 11 bases in the middle. The germline V gene has CDR1 SGHAT and CDR2 FQNNGV. The CDR3: CASSLDPGRAYEQYF. The CDR3, as DNA: TGTGCCAGCAGCTTAGATCCGGGCAGGGCCTACGAGCAGTACTTC.